The 18 T cell receptor beta chains given below trace back to one sample, sequenced in a study of cytomegalovirus exposure and HLA in healthy donors. With 60 Vbeta and 13 Jbeta primers, the PCR was carried out. Sequenced by immunoSEQ multiplex PCR; TCRdb stores in-frame clones only, minus some. The sample table includes 150,000 to 200,000 clones. What was sequenced was PBMCs. Source of these receptors: a woman aged 60-75 years in good health and CMV-seronegative.

This chain uses TRBV7-3 with TRBJ1-1; 10 bases match TRBD1. This CDR3 has 18 amino acids. CDR1 SGHTA and CDR2 FQGTGA come from the germline V gene. With 5 bases clipped from V and 1 base from J, the junction kept 13 bases outside the gene matches. The CDR3, as DNA: TGTGCCAGCAGCAGTTCCAGTCCCCGGACAGGGGGGAACACTGAAGCTTTCTTT. It encodes CASSSSSPRTGGNTEAFF.

Concerning this clone: A junction end diverges from the germline sequence, so it may reflect a read error. The V gene is TRBV23-1, the J gene TRBJ1-5, with D possibly TRBD1 on 5 matching bases. TRBV23-1 is marked as an open reading frame, function uncertain. This CDR3 is built from 15 residues. This chain's CDR3 is CASSHRQSKDQPQHF. DNA for the CDR3: TGCGCCAGCAGTCACCGACAGAGCAAGGATCAACCCCAGCATTTT.

The V call is TRBV7-2, the J call TRBJ1-5; D unresolved. V lost 4 bases to trimming and J lost 3 bases, with 10 bases between them. CDR1 is SGHTA and CDR2 is FQGNSA in the germline V gene. The CDR3 consists of 14 residues. DNA for the CDR3: TGTGCCAGCAGCTCACAGAGCTCCAATCAGCCCCAGCATTTT. This gives the protein CASSSQSSNQPQHF. The whole variable domain, remainder taken from reference TRBV7-2 and TRBJ1-5, is GAGVSQSPSNKVTEKGKDVELRCDPISGHTALYWYRQSLGQGLEFLIYFQGNSAPDKSGLPSDRFSAERTGGSVSTLTIQRTQQEDSAVYLCASSSQSSNQPQHFGDGTRLSIL.

Worth noting for this clone: Other nucleotide sequences in the sample specify the same CDR3. The rearrangement uses TRBV7-9 and TRBJ2-2, with D maybe TRBD2 (7 bases). Germline V lookup: CDR1 SEHNR, CDR2 FQNEAQ (reference sequence). This CDR3 has 16 residues. Trimming took 10 bases from V and 1 from J, leaving 19 bases between them. The CDR3 DNA reads as TGTGCCACCACACGAGGGGGGGATAAGAACACCGGGGAGCTGTTTTTT. Its translation is CATTRGGDKNTGELFF.

This chain connects TRBV5-1 to TRBJ2-7; no reliable D call. V shed 1 base and J shed 3 bases, with 11 bases lying between them. This CDR3 contains 14 residues. Germline CDR1 is SGHRS and CDR2 is YFSETQ. The CDR3: CASSLLAQNYEQYF. CDR3 nucleotides: TGCGCCAGCAGCTTGCTGGCCCAGAACTACGAGCAGTACTTC.

V usage is TRBV7-9 and J usage is TRBJ2-7, with D hard to call. V was clipped by 5 bases and J by 7 bases, with 15 bases between them. The CDR3 sequence is 13 residues long. Germline V lookup: CDR1 SEHNR, CDR2 FQNEAQ (reference sequence). The CDR3 here is CASSHSRSPEQYF. In nucleotides, the CDR3 is TGTGCCAGCAGCCACTCACGGTCCCCAGAGCAGTACTTC.

This chain joins TRBV21-1 and TRBJ1-6; the table's D call, TRBD1, was not checked against the DNA. TRBV21-1 is labeled a pseudogene. The CDR3 contains 15 residues. In DNA, the CDR3 is TGTGCCACCTTCAGGACAGGAGATTTCATCCTTCGCCTCCACTTT. Its protein product is CATFRTGDFILRLHF.

The chain links TRBV9 to TRBJ1-2, with 8 positions matching TRBD1. The CDR3 sequence is 16 residues long. Germline V CDR1 and CDR2: SGDLS, YYNGEE. The trim removed 4 bases at V and 2 bases at J, leaving 10 bases unmatched. DNA for the CDR3: TGTGCCAGCAGCCCAACGGACAGGGAGAGCAACTATGGCTACACCTTC. Translating gives CASSPTDRESNYGYTF.

The rearrangement joins TRBV5-1 to TRBJ1-4, with 7 bases identical to TRBD1. Germline V lookup: CDR1 SGHRS, CDR2 YFSETQ. This CDR3 is 13 amino acids long. After removal of 5 bases from V and 7 bases from J, the junction contained 5 bases not matched to a gene. The CDR3 reads CASRQGFGEKLFF. CDR3 DNA sequence: TGCGCCAGCAGACAGGGGTTTGGTGAAAAACTGTTTTTT.

The chain uses TRBV27 and TRBJ2-2; possible D gene TRBD2, 6 bases. The germline gives CDR1 MNHEY, CDR2 SMNVEV (reference sequence). This CDR3 region has 14 residues. V dropped 6 bases and J dropped 5 bases, with 13 bases sitting between them. The chain's CDR3 is CASSPWRVTGELFF. DNA of the CDR3: TGTGCCAGCAGCCCTTGGAGGGTAACCGGGGAGCTGTTTTTT.

The chain combines TRBV4-1 with TRBJ2-7; tentative D call: TRBD2 (5 bases). The ends were cut back, 0 bases at V and 1 base at J, with 10 bases in the middle. The CDR3 is 15 residues long. From germline, CDR1 is MGHRA and CDR2 YSYEKL. As DNA, the CDR3 is TGCGCCAGCAGCCAAGACAGCGGTGGGTCCTACGAGCAGTACTTC. It codes for CASSQDSGGSYEQYF.

The chain employs TRBV7-9 and TRBJ1-4, with a possible D match to TRBD1 (5 bases). The CDR3 is 16 amino acids. Germline V gene sequence: CDR1 SEHNR, CDR2 FQNEAQ (reference sequence). Deletions cut 0 bases from V and 0 bases from J, with 8 bases between. CDR3 nucleotide sequence: TGTGCCAGCAGCTTAGCGCGCAGGGCAACTAATGAAAAACTGTTTTTT. Translation gives CASSLARRATNEKLFF.

V gene TRBV11-3 combines with J gene TRBJ1-1, with D possibly matching TRBD1 (5 bases). The CDR3 consists of 12 residues. Looked up from germline, CDR1 is SGHNT and CDR2 is YENEEA. Trimming took 4 bases from V and 7 from J, leaving 10 bases between them. The CDR3 bases are TGTGCCAGCAGCTCCATGGGGGGTGAAGCTTTCTTT. Translated: CASSSMGGEAFF.

This chain uses TRBV9 with TRBJ1-6, with unresolved D. Germline V lookup: CDR1 SGDLS, CDR2 YYNGEE. Trimming cost V 4 bases and J 9 bases, with 23 bases left between them. The CDR3 covers 17 residues. The CDR3 is CASSPHERQRVFSPLHF. The CDR3, as DNA: TGTGCCAGCAGCCCCCATGAGAGGCAGAGAGTTTTTTCACCCCTCCACTTT. Full variable domain (outside the CDR3, taken from reference TRBV9 and TRBJ1-6): DSGVTQTPKHLITATGQRVTLRCSPRSGDLSVYWYQQSLDQGLQFLIQYYNGEERAKGNILERFSAQQFPDLHSELNLSSLELGDSALYFCASSPHERQRVFSPLHFGNGTRLTVT.

The gene calls are TRBV10-3 and TRBJ1-6; 10 bases align to TRBD1. The germline CDR1 and CDR2 sequences are ENHRY and SYGVKD. The CDR3 sequence is 15 residues long. The junction had 6 bases not matched to a gene; V was cut back by 6 bases and J by 7 bases. The CDR3 DNA reads as TGTGCCATCAGGCAGACGGGACAGGGGAATTCACCCCTCCACTTT. Residues: CAIRQTGQGNSPLHF.

The chain employs TRBV2 and TRBJ1-1; TRBD1 is a possible D gene (6 bases). CDR1 and CDR2 from the germline V gene are SNHLY and FYNNEI. With 7 bases removed from V and 5 bases from J, the gap between germline ends came to 14 bases. CDR3 length equals 13 residues. CDR3 sequence: CASKPQGSTEAFF. DNA of the CDR3: TGTGCCAGCAAGCCACAGGGAAGTACTGAAGCTTTCTTT.

The chain has TRBV5-6 and TRBJ2-7, with TRBD1 matching over 12 bases. The CDR3 extends over 13 amino acids. The V and J ends lost 7 bases and 3 bases, in that order; junction bases with no gene match: 2. Germline V lookup: CDR1 SGHDT, CDR2 YYEEEE. This chain's CDR3 is CASGTGGGYEQYF. CDR3 in DNA: TGTGCCAGCGGGACAGGGGGCGGCTACGAGCAGTACTTC. Full variable domain (missing parts from reference TRBV5-6 and TRBJ2-7): DAGVTQSPTHLIKTRGQQVTLRCSPKSGHDTVSWYQQALGQGPQFIFQYYEEEERQRGNFPDRFSGHQFPNYSSELNVNALLLGDSALYLCASGTGGGYEQYFGPGTRLTVT.

The chain employs TRBV29-1 and TRBJ2-1; 8 nucleotides line up with TRBD2. Germline assignment: CDR1 SQVTM and CDR2 ANQGSEA. The ends lost 3 bases at V and 8 bases at J; junction bases unmatched: 6. The CDR3 spans 13 residues. This CDR3 is CSVDPSGLDEQFF. The CDR3 DNA follows: TGCAGCGTTGATCCTAGCGGGTTAGATGAGCAGTTCTTC.